These 18 T cell receptor beta chains were all obtained from the same sample, sequenced in a study of blood T cell repertoires in COVID-19 (dated by TCRdb to about 2020). Libraries were constructed by the immunoSEQ multiplex PCR assay. The table comes from immuneACCESS by way of TCRdb, which keeps in-frame sequences with V and J called. Part of the clones is missing from these tables; in studies checked, under half for an unresolved V gene and the rest for unknown reasons. Within this sample are 150,000 or so clones, with around 87% of them counted one time only. The ten largest make up under 15% of the sample. The specimen was peripheral blood. The source is a man aged 18-30 years with COVID-19, enrolled during active disease.

V gene TRBV7-9 combines with J gene TRBJ2-7; 7 bases are a match to TRBD1. Germline assignment: CDR1 SEHNR and CDR2 FQNEAQ (reference sequence). The CDR3 has 16 amino acids. V lost 4 bases, J lost 5 bases, and 14 bases stayed unmatched. The CDR3 region has the DNA TGTGCCAGCAGCTACACAAGAGACAGGGACCCCAACGAGCAGTACTTC. Its protein is CASSYTRDRDPNEQYF.

This clone was seen a handful of times. V gene TRBV27 combines with J gene TRBJ1-1, with D perhaps TRBD1 (5 bases). The germline V and J ends were trimmed by 5 bases and 4 bases, with 14 bases remaining between them. The CDR3 spans 14 residues. The germline V gene encodes CDR1 MNHEY and CDR2 SMNVEV (reference sequence). In DNA, the CDR3 is TGTGCCAGCAGTCCCCCAGGGTCGGTCACTGAAGCTTTCTTT. Amino acids: CASSPPGSVTEAFF.

V gene TRBV4-1 combines with J gene TRBJ2-1, with 8 bases lining up with TRBD2. Germline CDR1 is MGHRA and CDR2 is YSYEKL. The CDR3 runs 18 residues. J lost 3 bases, V lost 0 bases, and 10 bases had no gene match. In DNA form, the CDR3 reads TGCGCCAGCAGCCAAGATCCCCCGGTAGCGGGGATCTACAATGAGCAGTTCTTC. Amino acids: CASSQDPPVAGIYNEQFF.

The chain combines TRBV27 with TRBJ1-5; D is unresolved. Trimming stripped 6 bases from V and 2 bases from J, with 11 bases between. This CDR3 is built from 14 residues. The germline CDR1 and CDR2 sequences are MNHEY and SMNVEV (reference sequence). CDR3 sequence: CASSGGMGNQPQHF. The DNA for the CDR3 is TGTGCCAGCAGCGGAGGAATGGGCAATCAGCCCCAGCATTTT.

A note on this clone: The junction does not match germline at one end; this may be a read error. The chain combines TRBV4-3 with TRBJ1-4, with a possible D match to TRBD1 (5 bases). CDR1 and CDR2 from the germline V gene are LGHNA and YSLEER. The CDR3 is 15 amino acids. CDR3 coding DNA: TGCGCCAGCAGCCATGGTTTGGGGGAGGAGGGAAAACTGCTTTTT. This codes for CASSHGLGEEGKLLF.

This chain links TRBV6-2 or TRBV6-3 with TRBJ2-1, with a weak D call TRBD1 (6 bases). This CDR3 is 13 amino acids long. Trimming removed 4 bases at V and 6 bases at J, with 10 bases between. CDR1 MNHEY and CDR2 SVGEGT come from the germline V gene. The CDR3 region is CASSFRGGNEQFF. CDR3 sequence (DNA): TGTGCCAGCAGTTTCAGAGGGGGCAATGAGCAGTTCTTC.

The rearrangement links TRBV2 to TRBJ1-6, with TRBD1 matching over 8 bases. The J segment lost 5 bases and the V segment lost 8 bases, leaving 8 bases of the junction unmatched. This CDR3 is built from 15 residues. Germline loops: CDR1 SNHLY, CDR2 FYNNEI. The CDR3 sequence is CASSRGQGDNSPLHF. CDR3 nucleotide sequence: TGTGCCAGCTCTAGAGGACAGGGCGATAATTCACCCCTCCACTTT.

This sequence joins TRBV7-9 and TRBJ2-3; 9 bases agree with TRBD2. The germline gives CDR1 SEHNR, CDR2 FQNEAQ (reference sequence). This CDR3 spans 15 amino acids. V shed 2 bases and J 0 bases; nucleotides not matched to a gene: 0. CDR3 coding DNA: TGTGCCAGCAGCTTAACTAGCGGGAGCACAGATACGCAGTATTTT. Protein product: CASSLTSGSTDTQYF.

This clone turned up a few times. The V call is TRBV5-4, the J call TRBJ2-1; 10 bases are a match to TRBD2. With 2 bases clipped from V and 8 bases from J, the junction kept 10 bases outside the gene matches. The length of the CDR3 is 16 residues. Germline lookup yields CDR1 SGHNT and CDR2 YYREEE (reference sequence). The CDR3 reads CASSLGTSAVLDEQFF. The CDR3 DNA follows: TGTGCCAGCAGCTTAGGGACTAGCGCGGTGTTGGATGAGCAGTTCTTC.

The chain combines TRBV7-9 with TRBJ2-1; no clear D gene. The germline CDR1 and CDR2 sequences are SEHNR and FQNEAQ (reference sequence). The CDR3 length is 16 residues. V was shortened by 5 bases and J by 9 bases, with 23 bases between the two germline ends. CDR3 nucleotide sequence: TGTGCCAGCAGCCTCGAGTTGTCTATGGCCTCGGGTGAGCAGTTCTTC. Protein product: CASSLELSMASGEQFF.

The chain combines TRBV7-2 with TRBJ2-7; weak D call: TRBD1 (6 bases). From germline, CDR1 is SGHTA and CDR2 FQGNSA. Trimming shortened V by 1 base and J by 3 bases, and 16 bases separated the two germline ends. CDR3 size: 16 residues. The CDR3 loop reads CASSLVATGGVYEQYF. In DNA form, the CDR3 reads TGTGCCAGCAGCTTAGTCGCGACAGGAGGAGTCTACGAGCAGTACTTC.

The V call is TRBV27, the J call TRBJ2-1, with 7 bases lining up with TRBD2. J lost 2 bases, V lost 2 bases, and 6 bases had no gene match. Germline CDR1 reads MNHEY; CDR2 reads SMNVEV (reference sequence). The CDR3 is 16 residues long. DNA of the CDR3: TGTGCCAGCAGTTTAACCGGGGGGACTGCCTACAATGAGCAGTTCTTC. It yields the protein CASSLTGGTAYNEQFF.

The rearrangement links TRBV29-1 to TRBJ1-4; possibly TRBD1 for D (6 bases). The CDR3 is 15 amino acids. Trimming stripped 4 bases from V and 0 bases from J, with 12 bases between. CDR1 is SQVTM and CDR2 is ANQGSEA in the germline V gene. CDR3 loop: CSVAPGHPTNEKLFF. The CDR3 DNA follows: TGCAGCGTTGCCCCGGGACATCCAACTAATGAAAAACTGTTTTTT.

V is TRBV7-9 and J is TRBJ2-7, with D perhaps TRBD1 (6 bases). The germline V and J ends were trimmed by 1 base and 2 bases, with 9 bases remaining between them. The CDR3 length is 14 residues. Germline V gene data show CDR1 as SEHNR and CDR2 as FQNEAQ (reference sequence). The CDR3 sequence is CASSLGNRAYEQYF. DNA of the CDR3: TGTGCCAGCAGCTTAGGGAACAGGGCCTACGAGCAGTACTTC.

V usage is TRBV6-5 and J usage is TRBJ2-7; the D is unclear. The V end was cut by 0 bases, the J end by 0 bases, with 9 bases between. Looked up from germline, CDR1 is MNHEY and CDR2 is SVGAGI. This CDR3 contains 15 residues. CDR3 residues: CASSYSFGFSYEQYF. CDR3 coding DNA: TGTGCCAGCAGTTACTCCTTCGGTTTCTCCTACGAGCAGTACTTC.

The chain recombines TRBV6-2 or TRBV6-3 with TRBJ2-4, with unresolved D. CDR3 length: 11 amino acids. Germline CDR1 is MNHEY and CDR2 is SVGEGT. V was trimmed by 2 bases and J by 10 bases, leaving 6 bases between them. CDR3 DNA: TGTGCCAGCAGTTACGCAGGTATTCAGTACTTC. Amino acid sequence: CASSYAGIQYF.

The V call is TRBV27, the J call TRBJ2-7, with 13 bases matching TRBD2. Germline loops: CDR1 MNHEY, CDR2 SMNVEV (reference sequence). The CDR3 sequence is 16 residues long. With V trimmed by 2 bases and J by 6 bases, 7 bases remained unmatched. CDR3 region: CASSLTRTSGSSEQYF. In DNA form, the CDR3 reads TGTGCCAGCAGTTTAACAAGGACTAGCGGGAGTTCCGAGCAGTACTTC.

This chain connects TRBV9 to TRBJ1-2; 8 bases fit TRBD1. The CDR3 contains 15 residues. Losses at the gene ends were 2 bases for V and 8 bases for J; bases not matched to a gene: 11. Germline CDR1 SGDLS, CDR2 YYNGEE. CDR3 sequence reads: CASSVAPGDRFGYTF. The DNA for the CDR3 is TGTGCCAGCAGCGTCGCCCCGGGGGACAGGTTCGGCTACACCTTC.